One sample yielded the 2 T cell receptor beta chains listed below, sequenced in a study of T cell responses to AZD1222 COVID-19 vaccine. Profiling relied on immunoSEQ multiplex PCR, and the TCRdb table lists in-frame clones only, not all of them. This table holds over 120,000 clones, about 82% found once. The material sequenced was peripheral blood, taken 28 days after the second AZD1222 dose. The receptors here all came from an adult who received the AZD1222 COVID-19 vaccine.

CDR3 protein: CASSLRLAGEETQYF. The CDR3 DNA is TGTGCCAGCAGTCTTCGACTAGCGGGAGAAGAGACCCAGTACTTC. This sequence joins TRBV6-5 and TRBJ2-5, with 12 bases lining up with TRBD2. The CDR3 is 15 residues long. Germline V gene lookup returns CDR1 MNHEY and CDR2 SVGAGI. Losses at the gene ends were 5 bases for V and 3 bases for J; bases not matched to a gene: 4.

The gene calls are TRBV25-1 and TRBJ2-1; D is undetermined. This CDR3 has 16 residues. Trimming removed 3 bases from V and 7 bases from J, with 19 bases in between. The germline gives CDR1 MGHDK, CDR2 SYGVNS. CDR3 loop: CASSDFTRTPTNEQFF. As DNA, the CDR3 is TGTGCCAGCAGTGATTTTACCCGGACGCCGACGAATGAGCAGTTCTTC.